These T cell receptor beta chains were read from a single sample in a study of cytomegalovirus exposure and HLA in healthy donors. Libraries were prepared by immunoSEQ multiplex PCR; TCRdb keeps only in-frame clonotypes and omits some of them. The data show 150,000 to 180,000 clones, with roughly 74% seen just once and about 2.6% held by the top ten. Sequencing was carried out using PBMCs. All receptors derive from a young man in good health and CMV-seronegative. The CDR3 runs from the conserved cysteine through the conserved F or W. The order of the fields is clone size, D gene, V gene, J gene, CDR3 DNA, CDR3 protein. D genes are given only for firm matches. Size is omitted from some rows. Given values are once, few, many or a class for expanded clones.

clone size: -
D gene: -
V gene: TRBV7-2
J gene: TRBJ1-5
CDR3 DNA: TGTGCCAGCAGCCTCGTAGGGGAGCCCCAGCATTTT
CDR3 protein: CASSLVGEPQHF

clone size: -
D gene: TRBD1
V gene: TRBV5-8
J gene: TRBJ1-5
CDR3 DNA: TGTGCCAGCAGCCCGGACAGGGTTTATCAGCCCCAGCATTTT
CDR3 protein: CASSPDRVYQPQHF

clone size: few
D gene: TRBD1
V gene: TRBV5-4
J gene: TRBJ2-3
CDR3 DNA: TGTGCCAGCAGTCCCGGGACAGCGTCCACAGATACGCAGTATTTT
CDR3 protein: CASSPGTASTDTQYF

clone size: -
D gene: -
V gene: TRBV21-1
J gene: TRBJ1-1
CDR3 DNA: TGTGCCACTAACGCGAAGGGGGCACGGACAGGCAAGAACACTGAAGCTTTCTTT
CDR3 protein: CATNAKGARTGKNTEAFF

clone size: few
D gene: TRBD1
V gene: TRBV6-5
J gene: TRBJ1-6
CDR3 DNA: TGTGCCAGCAGCCTGAGGGGGCGCGGTAATTCACCCCTCCACTTT
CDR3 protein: CASSLRGRGNSPLHF

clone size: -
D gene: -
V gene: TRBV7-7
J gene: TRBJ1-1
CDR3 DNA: TGTGCTAGCAGCCAAGACAGGAACACTGAAGCTTTCTTT
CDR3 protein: CASSQDRNTEAFF

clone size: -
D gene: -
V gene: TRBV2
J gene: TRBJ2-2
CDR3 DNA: TGTGCCAGCAGTGAATGGTTGGACACTACCGGGGAGCTGTTTTTT
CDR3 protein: CASSEWLDTTGELFF

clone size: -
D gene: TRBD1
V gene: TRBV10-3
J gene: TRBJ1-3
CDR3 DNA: TGTGCCATCAACGGACAGGGCGGTAGCTCTGGAAACACCATATATTTT
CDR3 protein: CAINGQGGSSGNTIYF

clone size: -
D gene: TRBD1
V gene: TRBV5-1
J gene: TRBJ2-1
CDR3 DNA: TGCGCCAGCAGCAAAGAGTCCGGGACAGTTTTTAATGAGCAGTTCTTC
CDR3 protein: CASSKESGTVFNEQFF

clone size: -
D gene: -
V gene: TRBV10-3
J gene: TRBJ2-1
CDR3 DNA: TGTGCCATCTCTGTTGCGGGTCTTCCAAACAATGAGCAGTTCTTC
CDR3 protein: CAISVAGLPNNEQFF

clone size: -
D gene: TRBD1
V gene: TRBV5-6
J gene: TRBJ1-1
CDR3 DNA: TGTGCCAGCAGCTTCCAACCGGGACAGGGGAACACTGAAGCTTTCTTT
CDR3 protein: CASSFQPGQGNTEAFF

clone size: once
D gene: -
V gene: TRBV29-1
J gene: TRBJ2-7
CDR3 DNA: TGCAGCGTGGGCGGGGCTCCCACCTACGAGCAGTACTTC
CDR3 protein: CSVGGAPTYEQYF

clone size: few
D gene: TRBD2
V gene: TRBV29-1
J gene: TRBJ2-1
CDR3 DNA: TGCAGCGTTGGCCGGGACTACGAGCAGTTCTTC
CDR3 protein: CSVGRDYEQFF

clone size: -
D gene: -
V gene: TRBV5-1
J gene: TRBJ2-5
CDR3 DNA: TGCGCCAGCAGCTTGTCGGCGGGCGTCCAAGAGACCCAGTACTTC
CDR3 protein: CASSLSAGVQETQYF

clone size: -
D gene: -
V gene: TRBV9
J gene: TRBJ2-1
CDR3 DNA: TGTGCCAGCAGCTCCGGAGGGGCGATCTACAATGAGCAGTTCTTC
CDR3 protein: CASSSGGAIYNEQFF

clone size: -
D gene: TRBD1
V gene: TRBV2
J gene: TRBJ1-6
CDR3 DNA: TGTGCCAGCAGCGGCAGGGGGCAGGGTTCACCCCTCCACTTT
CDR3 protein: CASSGRGQGSPLHF

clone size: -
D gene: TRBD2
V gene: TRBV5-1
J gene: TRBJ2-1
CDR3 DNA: TGCGCCAGCAGCTTGGCGGCGGGGGGCTACAATGAGCAGTTCTTC
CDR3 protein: CASSLAAGGYNEQFF

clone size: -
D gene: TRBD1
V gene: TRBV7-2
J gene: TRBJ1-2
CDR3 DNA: TGTGCCAGCAGCGGACAGGCAAGCTATGGCTACACCTTC
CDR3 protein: CASSGQASYGYTF

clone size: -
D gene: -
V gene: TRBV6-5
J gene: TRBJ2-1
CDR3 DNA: TGTGCCAGCAGCCGACTGATTCGAGGTCTTAATGAGCAGTTCTTC
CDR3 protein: CASSRLIRGLNEQFF

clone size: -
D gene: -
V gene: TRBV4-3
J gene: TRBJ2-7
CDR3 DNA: TGCGCCAGCAGCCCCCAAGCGTACTACTCCTACGAGCAGTACTTC
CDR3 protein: CASSPQAYYSYEQYF

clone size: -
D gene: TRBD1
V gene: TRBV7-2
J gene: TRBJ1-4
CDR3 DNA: TGTGCCAGCAGCTCCCGGACAGGTTCAAATGAAAAACTGTTTTTT
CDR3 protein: CASSSRTGSNEKLFF

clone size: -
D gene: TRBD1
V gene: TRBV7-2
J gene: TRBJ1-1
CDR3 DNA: TGTGCCAGCAGCTGGAGGGACAGGGAGAACACTGAAGCTTTCTTT
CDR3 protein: CASSWRDRENTEAFF

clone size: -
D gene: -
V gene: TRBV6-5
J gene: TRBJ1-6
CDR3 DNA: TGTGCCAGCAGCCCGGGAGCGGGACGGGCTTCACCCCTCCACTTT
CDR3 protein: CASSPGAGRASPLHF

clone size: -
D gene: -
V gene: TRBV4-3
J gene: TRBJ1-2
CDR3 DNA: TGCGCCAGCAGCCAAGGTGCAGTGTCGGTGACATATGGCTACACCTTC
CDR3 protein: CASSQGAVSVTYGYTF